Presented here are 27 T cell receptor beta chains from one specimen sequenced in a study of CD8 T cells in Susac syndrome. An amount of RNA that ranged from roughly 0.45 to 1 ug was reverse transcribed with random hexamers. Via MiXCR, TCRdb re-called the immunoSEQ multiplex PCR reads, giving one row per CDR3 protein. The table shows fewer than 200,000 distinct CDR3 sequences, with over 85% occurring only once. The specimen was CD4+ T cells from PBMCs. The receptors stem from a human donor in good health.

CDR3 loop: CASSRRDGTEAFF. CDR3 sequence (DNA): TGTGCCAGCAGTCGCAGGGACGGCACTGAAGCTTTCTTT. This chain joins TRBV28 and TRBJ1-1, with D perhaps TRBD1 (5 bases). This CDR3 is 13 amino acids long. In germline, CDR1 is MDHEN, CDR2 SYDVKM. Trimming cost V 5 bases and J 4 bases, with 11 bases left between them.

The chain is built from TRBV9 and TRBJ2-2; 12 bases map to TRBD2. Unmatched junction bases numbered 10, after V lost 3 bases and J lost 4 bases. The CDR3 runs 18 residues. CDR1 and CDR2 from the germline V gene are SGDLS and YYNGEE. The CDR3: CASSGRLAGVRPTGELFF. For the CDR3, the DNA is TGTGCCAGCAGCGGACGACTAGCGGGAGTCCGACCCACCGGGGAGCTGTTTTTT.

The genes are TRBV6-2 or TRBV6-3 and TRBJ2-3; weak D call: TRBD1 (5 bases). Germline-derived CDR1 and CDR2 are MNHEY and SVGEGT. Trimming cost V 10 bases and J 6 bases, with 5 bases left between them. This CDR3 region has 9 residues. CDR3 in DNA: TGTGCCACAGGGGATACGCAGTATTTT. It specifies CATGDTQYF.

The V gene is TRBV30, the J gene TRBJ2-1; 10 bases match TRBD2. CDR1 and CDR2 from the germline V gene are GTSNPN and SVGIG (reference sequence). The CDR3 is 14 amino acids. J gave up 6 bases and V 2 bases, and 4 bases lay outside the gene matches. The CDR3 region has the DNA TGTGCCTGGAGTCCGGGACTAGCGTCCAATGAGCAGTTCTTC. Translated, it gives CAWSPGLASNEQFF.

The gene calls are TRBV20-1 and TRBJ2-1; no reliable D call. With 5 bases removed from V and 0 bases from J, the gap between germline ends came to 14 bases. The germline V gene has CDR1 DFQATT and CDR2 SNEGSKA (reference sequence). The CDR3 totals 15 residues. The CDR3 nucleotides read TGCAGTGCTCCAAATCTGCGAAGCTCCTACAATGAGCAGTTCTTC. Encoded protein: CSAPNLRSSYNEQFF.

The V call is TRBV7-9, the J call TRBJ2-2; the D is unclear. This CDR3 region has 13 residues. Germline V gives CDR1 SEHNR, CDR2 FQNEAQ (reference sequence). V lost 3 bases, J lost 5 bases, and 7 bases lay in between. The CDR3 reads CASSFWRTGELFF. The CDR3 nucleotides read TGTGCCAGCAGCTTCTGGCGGACCGGGGAGCTGTTTTTT.

The CDR3 DNA reads TGCAGCGTTGAAGACCCTAGCGGGAGACGCTACGAGCAGTACTTC. This codes for CSVEDPSGRRYEQYF. This chain links TRBV29-1 with TRBJ2-7; 10 bases fit TRBD2. Germline CDR1 and CDR2: SQVTM and ANQGSEA. This CDR3 comprises 15 residues. V lost 0 bases, J lost 3 bases, and 5 bases stayed unmatched.

The chain combines TRBV20-1 with TRBJ2-1, with D possibly matching TRBD2 (5 bases). The CDR3 is 14 residues long. V was trimmed by 6 bases and J by 3 bases, leaving 15 bases between them. Per germline, CDR1 DFQATT and CDR2 SNEGSKA (reference sequence). The chain's CDR3 is CSANSVSNYNEQFF. Written as DNA, the CDR3 is TGCAGTGCAAATAGCGTGAGTAACTACAATGAGCAGTTCTTC.

The gene calls are TRBV4-3 and TRBJ2-7; D gene ambiguous. The germline CDR1 and CDR2 sequences are LGHNA and YSLEER. V lost 0 bases and J lost 5, with 8 bases in between. The CDR3 has 13 residues. The CDR3 protein is CASSQDLGDEQYF. CDR3 coding DNA: TGCGCCAGCAGCCAAGATCTAGGCGACGAGCAGTACTTC.

The chain carries TRBV30 and TRBJ1-1; perhaps TRBD1 as D (5 bases). The CDR3 is 14 residues long. CDR1 GTSNPN and CDR2 SVGIG come from the germline V gene (reference sequence). With 8 bases removed from V and 4 bases from J, the gap between germline ends came to 20 bases. CDR3 DNA: TGTGCCGGGACTACATGGGGTATGGGCACTGAAGCTTTCTTT. As protein: CAGTTWGMGTEAFF.

The chain combines TRBV4-3 with TRBJ1-2; 9 bases are a match to TRBD1. J lost 4 bases, V lost 1 base, and 7 bases had no gene match. Germline V gene sequence: CDR1 LGHNA, CDR2 YSLEER. The CDR3 has 16 residues. CDR3 nucleotide sequence: TGCGCCAGCAGCCAAGTAACGGGACAGGGTGGCTATGGCTACACCTTC. As protein: CASSQVTGQGGYGYTF.

The V gene is TRBV3-1, the J gene TRBJ1-1, with D unresolved. CDR1 is LGHDT and CDR2 is YNNKEL in the germline V gene (reference sequence). Trimming cost V 1 base and J 8 bases, with 8 bases left between them. The CDR3 totals 12 residues. CDR3 DNA sequence: TGTGCCAGCAGCCAAGGAAGTAGGGAAGCTTTCTTT. Translated, it gives CASSQGSREAFF.

The chain uses TRBV6-6 and TRBJ1-2, with D unresolved. Trimming left V 7 bases short and J 4 bases short, with 10 bases between. The germline V gene has CDR1 MNHNY and CDR2 SVGAGI (reference sequence). This CDR3 contains 12 residues. The CDR3 spells CASNFGTYGYTF. CDR3 DNA sequence: TGTGCCAGCAATTTCGGAACCTATGGCTACACCTTC.

The chain carries TRBV20-1 and TRBJ2-2, with D unresolved. The germline V and J ends were trimmed by 3 bases and 1 base, with 3 bases remaining between them. Germline V CDR1 and CDR2: DFQATT, SNEGSKA (reference sequence). The CDR3 runs to 12 residues. CDR3 sequence reads: CSARGNTGELFF. CDR3 DNA sequence: TGCAGTGCTAGGGGGAACACCGGGGAGCTGTTTTTT.

This rearrangement joins TRBV24-1 to TRBJ1-2, with D unclear. The V end lost 0 bases, the J end lost 2 bases, and 6 bases lay between the germline ends. From germline, CDR1 is KGHDR and CDR2 SFDVKD. The CDR3 length is 14 residues. In DNA, the CDR3 is TGTGCCACCAGTGATTTGAGACGGAACTATGGCTACACCTTC. Residues: CATSDLRRNYGYTF.

The rearrangement uses TRBV29-1 and TRBJ2-7; D remains ambiguous. The ends were cut back, 4 bases at V and 1 base at J, with 11 bases in the middle. CDR1 and CDR2 (germline): SQVTM, ANQGSEA. This CDR3 contains 13 residues. The CDR3 here is CSVGEFPSYEQYF. CDR3 sequence (DNA): TGCAGCGTTGGAGAATTCCCGTCCTACGAGCAGTACTTC.

This chain uses TRBV4-3 with TRBJ2-7, with TRBD2 as a possible D gene (6 bases). Between the trimmed V and J ends, which lost 0 bases and 2 bases, there was a span of 8 bases. The CDR3 loop spans 14 amino acids. CDR1 is LGHNA and CDR2 is YSLEER in the germline V gene. In nucleotides, the CDR3 is TGCGCCAGCAGCCAAGAGCGGGGACCCTACGAGCAGTACTTC. It codes for CASSQERGPYEQYF.

The CDR3 reads CASSYSGLADTYEQYF. The DNA of the CDR3 is TGTGCCAGCAGTTACTCTGGACTAGCAGATACCTACGAGCAGTACTTC. V and J are TRBV6-5 and TRBJ2-7; 8 nucleotides line up with TRBD2. The CDR3 has 16 amino acids. Germline assignment: CDR1 MNHEY and CDR2 SVGAGI. Trimming took 0 bases from V and 2 from J; bases not matched to a gene: 6.

The CDR3 DNA is TGTGCCAGCAGCCGGGACAGTCCCCGTACGAGGTGGAATTATGAGCAGTTCTTC. The encoded protein is CASSRDSPRTRWNYEQFF. The chain has TRBV28 and TRBJ2-1, with TRBD1 matching 7 bases. With 6 bases clipped from V and 8 bases from J, the junction kept 22 bases outside the gene matches. The CDR3 has 18 amino acids. Germline V lookup: CDR1 MDHEN, CDR2 SYDVKM.

The CDR3 loop reads CASSQDRTARREQYF. CDR3 nucleotide sequence: TGCGCCAGCAGCCAAGACAGGACCGCCCGCCGCGAGCAGTACTTC. V is TRBV4-3 and J is TRBJ2-7; D gene uncertain. The CDR3 has 15 amino acids. Germline CDR1 reads LGHNA; CDR2 reads YSLEER. V gave up 0 bases and J gave up 6 bases, with 15 bases separating them.

This sequence joins TRBV7-9 and TRBJ2-7; perhaps TRBD1 as D (6 bases). The CDR3 is 14 residues long. Per the germline V gene, CDR1 is SEHNR and CDR2 is FQNEAQ (reference sequence). V was clipped by 5 bases and J by 1 base, with 12 bases between them. CDR3 in DNA: TGTGCCAGCAGCCGTCGACAGGAATCCTACGAGCAGTACTTC. Protein sequence: CASSRRQESYEQYF.

This clonotype was observed a few times. The V and J genes are TRBV27 and TRBJ1-1; possible D gene TRBD1, 6 bases. The CDR3 length is 13 residues. Germline CDR1 and CDR2: MNHEY and SMNVEV (reference sequence). The V and J ends lost 8 bases and 4 bases respectively, with 14 bases between them. This CDR3 is CASGGQGRTEAFF. In DNA, the CDR3 is TGTGCCAGCGGGGGGCAGGGGCGCACTGAAGCTTTCTTT.

The CDR3 protein is CSAPQFSNPTYEQYF. DNA for the CDR3: TGCAGTGCTCCCCAGTTCTCGAACCCCACCTACGAGCAGTACTTC. The chain carries TRBV20-1 and TRBJ2-7, with unresolved D. This CDR3 contains 15 residues. The ends were cut back, 5 bases at V and 2 bases at J, with 19 bases in the middle. Germline CDR1 is DFQATT and CDR2 is SNEGSKA (reference sequence).

This chain uses TRBV3-1 with TRBJ1-5; D is unclear. The germline gives CDR1 LGHDT, CDR2 YNNKEL (reference sequence). There are 13 residues in the CDR3. The V end lost 2 bases, the J end lost 4 bases, and 6 bases lay between the germline ends. The CDR3 DNA is TGTGCCAGCAGCCAAACTCGGAATCAGCCCCAGCATTTT. Its translation is CASSQTRNQPQHF.

J is TRBJ1-1 and V is TRBV28, with D perhaps TRBD1 (5 bases). The CDR3 extends over 13 amino acids. The V end was cut by 4 bases, the J end by 6 bases, with 12 bases between. Per germline, CDR1 MDHEN and CDR2 SYDVKM. CDR3 bases: TGTGCCAGCAGTTCCCCAGGGAATCCTGAAGCTTTCTTT. Protein sequence: CASSSPGNPEAFF.

This clonotype was found once. The rearrangement links TRBV28 to TRBJ1-3; D possibly corresponds to TRBD1 (6 bases). Trimming took off 8 bases at V and 4 bases at J, with 18 bases between the two ends. Germline V gives CDR1 MDHEN, CDR2 SYDVKM. The CDR3 is made up of 15 amino acids. The CDR3 here is CASVSGGRVGNTIYF. In DNA form, the CDR3 reads TGTGCCAGCGTGTCCGGGGGGCGCGTCGGAAACACCATATATTTT.

The gene calls are TRBV15 and TRBJ2-1, with D uncertain. With 0 bases removed from V and 9 bases from J, the gap between germline ends came to 6 bases. The CDR3 contains 12 residues. CDR1 and CDR2 from the germline V gene are LNHNV and YYDKDF (reference sequence). The CDR3 region has the DNA TGTGCCACCAGCAGAGAACTTCCTGAGCAGTTCTTC. It yields the protein CATSRELPEQFF.